Below, 28 T cell receptor beta chains from the same sample are listed, as sequenced in a study of blood T cell repertoires in COVID-19. TCRdb's copy holds only in-frame clones and misses some; the assay was immunoSEQ multiplex PCR. The sample consists of some 93,000 clones, 85% of them appearing once. The material sequenced was peripheral blood. These TCRs come from a man aged 60 to 69 with acute or convalescent COVID-19.

This clone was observed once. The rearrangement uses TRBV3-1 (or the pseudogene TRBV3-2) and TRBJ2-3, with D tentatively TRBD1 (6 bases). The CDR3 contains 13 residues. Trimming removed 4 bases at V and 7 bases at J, with 12 bases between. CDR1 and CDR2 (germline): LGHDT, YNNKEL (reference sequence). The chain's CDR3 is CASSPGDTYTQYF. CDR3 in DNA: TGTGCCAGCAGCCCCGGGGACACTTATACGCAGTATTTT.

The rearrangement links TRBV6-5 to TRBJ2-3; 8 bases agree with TRBD1. Germline loops: CDR1 MNHEY, CDR2 SVGAGI. The CDR3 length is 14 residues. V lost 1 base to trimming and J lost 4 bases; unmatched junction nucleotides: 1. The CDR3 DNA sequence: TGTGCCAGCAGTTACTTACAGGGGGCAGATACGCAGTATTTT. It is translated as CASSYLQGADTQYF.

The chain combines TRBV14 with TRBJ1-1; D is unclear. CDR3 size: 12 residues. CDR1 and CDR2 (germline): SGHDN, FVKESK. The V gene lost 4 bases and the J gene lost 1 base, with 4 bases spanning the gap. CDR3 coding DNA: TGTGCCAGCAGCCTCCAGAACACTGAAGCTTTCTTT. This encodes CASSLQNTEAFF.

This clone was seen only once. The genes are TRBV5-1 and TRBJ2-7; 7 bases fit TRBD2. The ends lost 4 bases at V and 3 bases at J; junction bases unmatched: 10. Germline CDR1 and CDR2: SGHRS and YFSETQ. This CDR3 spans 15 amino acids. CDR3 protein: CASSPWSGGGYEQYF. In DNA, the CDR3 is TGCGCCAGCAGCCCCTGGTCAGGCGGGGGCTACGAGCAGTACTTC.

V gene TRBV30 combines with J gene TRBJ1-6, with D hard to call. The CDR3 totals 17 residues. The germline CDR1 and CDR2 sequences are GTSNPN and SVGIG (reference sequence). V lost 0 bases and J 0 bases, leaving 12 bases between the germline ends. The CDR3, as DNA: TGTGCCTGGAGTGTACCTCGCGGTAGCTCCTATAATTCACCCCTCCACTTT. Protein: CAWSVPRGSSYNSPLHF.

This chain connects TRBV19 to TRBJ2-2; D ambiguous. V dropped 10 bases and J dropped 3 bases, with 15 bases sitting between them. In germline, CDR1 is LNHDA, CDR2 SQIVND (reference sequence). The CDR3 is 14 amino acids. The CDR3 protein is CATKTGTDTGELFF. CDR3 sequence (DNA): TGTGCCACCAAGACTGGCACCGACACCGGGGAGCTGTTTTTT.

The CDR3, as DNA: TGTGCCACCAGTGATGCAGGCAGGGCCGACACCGGGGAGCTGTTTTTT. Amino acids: CATSDAGRADTGELFF. The rearrangement joins TRBV24-1 to TRBJ2-2; D might be TRBD1 (5 bases). CDR3 length: 16 amino acids. In germline, CDR1 is KGHDR, CDR2 SFDVKD. V dropped 3 bases and J dropped 3 bases, with 13 bases sitting between them.

CDR3 DNA sequence: TGTGCCTGGAGCACAGGGGGCGGCAATCAGCCCCAGCATTTT. This encodes CAWSTGGGNQPQHF. The V and J genes are TRBV30 and TRBJ1-5; 9 nucleotides line up with TRBD1. Germline V gene lookup returns CDR1 GTSNPN and CDR2 SVGIG (reference sequence). The J segment lost 2 bases and the V segment lost 3 bases, leaving 2 bases of the junction unmatched. CDR3 length: 14 residues.

The gene calls are TRBV9 and TRBJ2-6, with 7 positions matching TRBD1. The CDR3 sequence is 15 residues long. The J segment lost 4 bases and the V segment lost 4 bases, leaving 5 bases of the junction unmatched. Germline CDR1 reads SGDLS; CDR2 reads YYNGEE. This CDR3 is CASSPDRAGANVLTF. CDR3 nucleotide sequence: TGTGCCAGCAGCCCTGACAGGGCCGGGGCCAACGTCCTGACTTTC.

The gene calls are TRBV19 and TRBJ1-2; TRBD1 is a possible D gene (6 bases). The V end lost 5 bases, the J end lost 5 bases, and 12 bases lay between the germline ends. The CDR3 contains 13 residues. Germline CDR1 is LNHDA and CDR2 is SQIVND (reference sequence). The CDR3 loop reads CASSPDSDYGYTF. CDR3 DNA: TGTGCCAGTAGTCCGGACAGCGATTATGGCTACACCTTC.

Turning to this clone: One end of the junction fails to match germline, which may point to a read error. Here the CDR3 reads CASSPQNYELFF. DNA of the CDR3: TGTGCCAGCAGCCCTCAAAACTATGAGCTGTTCTTC. The rearrangement links TRBV4-2 to TRBJ2-1, with D hard to call. Looked up from germline, CDR1 is LGHNA and CDR2 is YNFKEQ. CDR3 length: 12 amino acids.

A single count supports this clone. The same CDR3 arises from other DNA sequences in this sample as well. This chain uses TRBV6-5 with TRBJ2-7; 9 bases match TRBD1. V lost 4 bases to trimming and J lost 3 bases; unmatched junction nucleotides: 4. Germline V gene data show CDR1 as MNHEY and CDR2 as SVGAGI. CDR3 length equals 14 residues. CDR3 residues: CASSSGTGIYEQYF. CDR3 in DNA: TGTGCCAGCAGTTCAGGGACAGGGATCTACGAGCAGTACTTC.

This chain joins TRBV11-1 and TRBJ2-2; 11 bases are a match to TRBD2. Trimming removed 4 bases from V and 2 bases from J; junction bases left unmatched: 3. The CDR3 has 16 residues. Germline V gene lookup returns CDR1 SGHAT and CDR2 FQDESV (reference sequence). The CDR3, as DNA: TGTGCCAGCAGCTACGGGACTAGCGGTAACACCGGGGAGCTGTTTTTT. Protein sequence: CASSYGTSGNTGELFF.

The rearrangement joins TRBV6-5 to TRBJ1-5, with unresolved D. CDR1 is MNHEY, CDR2 SVGAGI, per germline. Trimming took 6 bases from V and 2 from J, leaving 14 bases between them. The CDR3 runs to 15 residues. CDR3 region: CASRLDRGGNQPQHF. CDR3 in DNA: TGTGCCAGCAGACTAGACCGCGGAGGCAATCAGCCCCAGCATTTT.

This chain uses TRBV27 with TRBJ1-1; D not resolved. Between the trimmed V and J ends, which lost 5 bases and 2 bases, there was a span of 15 bases. The germline CDR1 and CDR2 sequences are MNHEY and SMNVEV (reference sequence). The CDR3 consists of 15 residues. The CDR3 DNA reads TGTGCCAGCAGTCCCTCCGGGTTTCCCAACACTGAAGCTTTCTTT. This codes for CASSPSGFPNTEAFF.

CDR3 protein: CASSLRVAGNTGELFF. The CDR3 DNA follows: TGTGCCAGCAGCTTGCGAGTAGCGGGGAACACCGGGGAGCTGTTTTTT. The chain recombines TRBV5-5 with TRBJ2-2; 7 bases are a match to TRBD2. Germline-derived CDR1 and CDR2 are SGHKS and YYEKEE (reference sequence). The CDR3 length is 16 residues. V shed 1 base, J shed 1 base, and the junction held 4 bases outside the gene matches.

The gene calls are TRBV5-6 and TRBJ2-5; 11 bases match TRBD1. Germline CDR1 SGHDT, CDR2 YYEEEE. The CDR3 contains 17 residues. The J segment lost 1 base and the V segment lost 5 bases, leaving 10 bases of the junction unmatched. The CDR3 DNA follows: TGTGCCAGCAGGACCCACCAGGACAGGGGGCCCCAAGAGACCCAGTACTTC. Protein product: CASRTHQDRGPQETQYF.

The V and J genes are TRBV10-3 and TRBJ2-1; perhaps TRBD1 as D (5 bases). CDR1 and CDR2 (germline): ENHRY, SYGVKD. V shed 5 bases and J shed 7 bases, with 18 bases lying between them. The CDR3 covers 15 residues. CDR3 nucleotides: TGTGCCATCAGTATCAAGACAGCGCCAGGGAATGAGCAGTTCTTC. As protein: CAISIKTAPGNEQFF.

The rearrangement uses TRBV12-3 or TRBV12-4 and TRBJ2-7; D is perhaps TRBD1 (5 bases). Trimming removed 6 bases from V and 1 base from J, with 10 bases in between. This CDR3 is built from 13 residues. DNA for the CDR3: TGTGCCAGCAGAAGCAGGGTATCCTACGAGCAGTACTTC. It encodes CASRSRVSYEQYF.

The chain has TRBV2 and TRBJ2-7; 8 bases are shared with TRBD2. Trimming took 2 bases from V and 5 from J; bases not matched to a gene: 8. Germline lookup yields CDR1 SNHLY and CDR2 FYNNEI. The CDR3 is 15 residues long. The CDR3 DNA follows: TGTGCCAGCAGTGAAAGAAAGCGGGAGTACCACGAGCAGTACTTC. It specifies CASSERKREYHEQYF.

V is TRBV27 and J is TRBJ1-2; D is ambiguous. Deletions cut 7 bases from V and 4 bases from J, with 19 bases between. The CDR3 consists of 15 residues. Germline CDR1 MNHEY, CDR2 SMNVEV (reference sequence). DNA of the CDR3: TGTGCCAGCACCTCCCGGAAGGAGGGAGGCTATGGCTACACCTTC. Translated, it gives CASTSRKEGGYGYTF.

This clone is a singleton in its sample. The chain links TRBV6-1 to TRBJ2-7; TRBD2 matches at 7 bases. With 0 bases clipped from V and 3 bases from J, the junction kept 2 bases outside the gene matches. Germline V gene lookup returns CDR1 MNHNS and CDR2 SASEGT. The CDR3 has 14 residues. As DNA, the CDR3 is TGTGCCAGCAGTGAAGCGGGGGGGGACTACGAGCAGTACTTC. Translating gives CASSEAGGDYEQYF.

The CDR3 DNA sequence: TGTGCCAGCAGTTACCCTCCGGGACAGGGGTGGGGCGAGCAGTACTTC. It translates to CASSYPPGQGWGEQYF. The J gene is TRBJ2-7, the V gene TRBV6-5; 10 nucleotides agree with TRBD1. Germline V gives CDR1 MNHEY, CDR2 SVGAGI. The CDR3 is made up of 16 amino acids. The ends lost 2 bases at V and 6 bases at J; junction bases unmatched: 10.

CDR3 residues: CASSEDGPGAQHF. In DNA, the CDR3 is TGTGCCAGCAGCGAAGACGGGCCGGGGGCCCAGCATTTT. This rearrangement joins TRBV7-9 to TRBJ1-5; the D gene is possibly TRBD1 (5 bases). The CDR3 has 13 amino acids. From germline, CDR1 is SEHNR and CDR2 FQNEAQ (reference sequence). V was trimmed by 5 bases and J by 11 bases, leaving 16 bases between them.

The V gene is TRBV7-8, the J gene TRBJ2-2; 12 bases fit TRBD2. The CDR3 has 17 amino acids. V dropped 6 bases and J dropped 4; count of bases not matched to a gene: 9. The germline V gene encodes CDR1 SGHVS and CDR2 FQNEAQ. CDR3 bases: TGTGCCAGCAGTCTTCTAGCGGGGGGGCTGGGCACCGGGGAGCTGTTTTTT. Amino acid sequence: CASSLLAGGLGTGELFF.

The table lists this clone with a count of one. The chain is built from TRBV19 and TRBJ2-1; D not certain. CDR3 size: 13 residues. The germline V gene encodes CDR1 LNHDA and CDR2 SQIVND (reference sequence). V lost 3 bases, J lost 5 bases, and 8 bases lay in between. CDR3 amino acids: CASSIGPDNEQFF. CDR3 nucleotide sequence: TGTGCCAGTAGTATTGGGCCCGACAATGAGCAGTTCTTC.

This chain links TRBV5-4 with TRBJ2-1; 15 bases are a match to TRBD2. J was trimmed by 3 bases and V by 0 bases; bases with no gene match: 4. The CDR3 sequence is 18 residues long. Germline V gives CDR1 SGHNT, CDR2 YYREEE (reference sequence). CDR3 loop: CASSLGTSGRASYNEQFF. The CDR3 DNA reads as TGTGCCAGCAGCTTGGGGACTAGCGGGAGGGCGAGCTACAATGAGCAGTTCTTC.

The chain uses TRBV5-1 and TRBJ2-7, with 8 bases that match TRBD1. CDR3 length: 15 amino acids. Germline V gene sequence: CDR1 SGHRS, CDR2 YFSETQ. J gave up 6 bases and V 2 bases, and 10 bases lay outside the gene matches. CDR3 in DNA: TGCGCCAGCAGCTTCGACGGACAGGGTTTCGGCGAGCAGTACTTC. Translation: CASSFDGQGFGEQYF.